This TCR beta chain was profiled in a study of blood T cell repertoires in COVID-19. Study background: Samples representing acute and convalescent COVID-19 were sourced from the United States, Italy and Spain.

Trimming pared 5 bases from V and 5 bases from J, leaving 12 bases between. The V gene's germline CDR1 is SEHNR and CDR2 FQNEAQ (reference sequence). The CDR3 sequence is 13 residues long. In the original analysis: Reference gene primer amplification yielded estimated nucleated cell counts. TCRdb's table, derived via immunoSEQ multiplex PCR, lists solely in-frame clones and lacks some. That table gives V, J and clone size, and the DNA gave D and trimming. The table includes about 250,000 clones, 80% to 90% detected once. The sequenced sample was peripheral blood. V and J are TRBV7-9 and TRBJ2-5; D not certain. The origin of this receptor is an older man with acute or convalescent COVID-19. CDR3 protein: CASSRSNGETQYF. The CDR3 DNA sequence: TGTGCCAGCAGCCGATCCAACGGGGAGACCCAGTACTTC. Drawing the rest from reference TRBV7-9 and TRBJ2-5, the complete variable domain is DTGVSQNPRHKITKRGQNVTFRCDPISEHNRLYWYRQTLGQGPEFLTYFQNEAQLEKSRLLSDRFSAERPKGSFSTLEIQRTEQGDSAMYLCASSRSNGETQYFGPGTRLLVL.